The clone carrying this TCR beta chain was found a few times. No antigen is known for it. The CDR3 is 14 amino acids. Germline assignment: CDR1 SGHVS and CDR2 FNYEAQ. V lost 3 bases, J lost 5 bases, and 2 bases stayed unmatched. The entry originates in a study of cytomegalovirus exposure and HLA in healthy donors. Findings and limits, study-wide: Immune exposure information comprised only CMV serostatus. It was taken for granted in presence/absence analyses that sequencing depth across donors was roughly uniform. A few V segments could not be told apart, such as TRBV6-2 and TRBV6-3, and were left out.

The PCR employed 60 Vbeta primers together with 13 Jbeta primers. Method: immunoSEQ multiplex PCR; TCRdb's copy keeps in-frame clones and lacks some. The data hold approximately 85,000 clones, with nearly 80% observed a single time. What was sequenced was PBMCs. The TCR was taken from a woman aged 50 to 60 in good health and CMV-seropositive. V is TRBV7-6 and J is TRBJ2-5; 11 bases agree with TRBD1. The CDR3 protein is CASSLGDRGETQYF. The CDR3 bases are TGTGCCAGCAGCTTGGGGGACAGGGGGGAGACCCAGTACTTC.